A single sample gave rise to the 30 T cell receptor beta chains below, sequenced in a study of graft-versus-host responses after intestinal transplantation. Profiling relied on immunoSEQ multiplex PCR, and the TCRdb table lists in-frame clones only, not all of them. The sample gives almost 55,000 clones, 91% of which show up once; around 5.1% is in the top ten. Here the sequenced sample was PBMCs, taken around 95 weeks after intestinal transplant. Receptors were obtained from a human patient who received an intestinal transplant, so some T cells may come from the graft donor.

CDR3 bases: TGTGCCAGTAGTATTAGCGGGGCCTCCTACAATGAGCAGTTCTTC. This gives the protein CASSISGASYNEQFF. The chain employs TRBV19 and TRBJ2-1, with TRBD2 matching 8 bases. The CDR3 is made up of 15 amino acids. CDR1 and CDR2 (germline): LNHDA, SQIVND (reference sequence). J lost 0 bases, V lost 3 bases, and 1 base had no gene match.

The chain employs TRBV9 and TRBJ1-1; weak D call: TRBD1 (5 bases). This CDR3 is built from 15 residues. Germline values: CDR1 SGDLS, CDR2 YYNGEE. Deletions cut 0 bases from V and 3 bases from J, with 12 bases between. This chain's CDR3 is CASSVEQELYTEAFF. The CDR3 DNA reads TGTGCCAGCAGCGTAGAACAGGAACTTTACACTGAAGCTTTCTTT.

The CDR3 bases are TGTGCCAGCAGCGCCGGGACTAGCGGGGCCCTATCCACCTACGAGCAGTACTTC. Translated, it gives CASSAGTSGALSTYEQYF. The rearrangement links TRBV13 to TRBJ2-7; TRBD2 agrees at 13 bases. Trimming at V came to 5 bases and at J to 2 bases, leaving 12 bases not matched to a gene. The germline CDR1 and CDR2 sequences are PRHDT and FYEKMQ (reference sequence). This CDR3 has 18 amino acids.

V and J are TRBV29-1 and TRBJ2-3; 10 bases agree with TRBD2. V shed 7 bases, J shed 4 bases, and the junction held 14 bases outside the gene matches. Per germline, CDR1 SQVTM and CDR2 ANQGSEA. The CDR3 runs 16 residues. Written as DNA, the CDR3 is TGCAGCGCACCCGAGCGGGGGGGCGCGGGGGCAGATACGCAGTATTTT. Its protein product is CSAPERGGAGADTQYF.

The gene calls are TRBV14 and TRBJ2-1, with D unclear. The CDR3 has 15 residues. In germline, CDR1 is SGHDN, CDR2 FVKESK. With 6 bases removed from V and 4 bases from J, the gap between germline ends came to 16 bases. The CDR3 nucleotides read TGTGCCAGCAGTTGGAGCTTAGGTATATACAATGAGCAGTTCTTC. Translation: CASSWSLGIYNEQFF.

The chain uses TRBV19 and TRBJ1-1; 7 nucleotides match TRBD1. The CDR3 is made up of 13 amino acids. Trimming at V came to 10 bases and at J to 5 bases, leaving 10 bases not matched to a gene. Germline V gene lookup returns CDR1 LNHDA and CDR2 SQIVND (reference sequence). The CDR3 protein is CATWTGLGTEAFF. The CDR3 region has the DNA TGTGCCACGTGGACAGGTCTGGGGACTGAAGCTTTCTTT.

The chain uses TRBV27 and TRBJ2-7, with D perhaps TRBD1 (6 bases). The CDR3 is 14 amino acids. Germline V gene sequence: CDR1 MNHEY, CDR2 SMNVEV (reference sequence). V lost 2 bases to trimming and J lost 3 bases, with 11 bases between them. The CDR3 protein is CASSLGQGHYEQYF. The CDR3 nucleotides read TGTGCCAGCAGTTTAGGGCAGGGGCACTACGAGCAGTACTTC.

The DNA for the CDR3 is TGTGCCAGCAGCTTGACGGGCAATGAGCAGTTCTTC. The encoded protein is CASSLTGNEQFF. This chain uses TRBV5-6 with TRBJ2-1, with no clear D. Per the germline V gene, CDR1 is SGHDT and CDR2 is YYEEEE. The CDR3 is 12 amino acids. Between the trimmed V and J ends, which lost 1 base and 6 bases, there was a span of 5 bases.

This clone has just a few counts. The gene calls are TRBV6-5 and TRBJ1-2; 9 positions match TRBD1. V gave up 5 bases and J gave up 7 bases; unmatched junction bases: 5. CDR3 length: 13 amino acids. Germline lookup yields CDR1 MNHEY and CDR2 SVGAGI. The CDR3 spells CASSRTGAIGYTF. The CDR3 DNA is TGTGCCAGCAGTCGGACAGGGGCAATTGGCTACACCTTC.

This clone came up once. The chain combines TRBV7-9 with TRBJ1-1, with 9 bases that match TRBD1. V dropped 4 bases and J dropped 4; count of bases not matched to a gene: 7. In germline, CDR1 is SEHNR, CDR2 FQNEAQ (reference sequence). The CDR3 covers 15 residues. The CDR3 loop reads CASSSAGTGSTEAFF. CDR3 coding DNA: TGTGCCAGCAGCTCCGCCGGGACAGGGAGCACTGAAGCTTTCTTT.

For this clone: Compared with germline, one end of the junction differs, possibly owing to a read error. J is TRBJ1-4 and V is TRBV10-2, with D maybe TRBD1 (6 bases). Per the germline V gene, CDR1 is WSHSY and CDR2 is SAAADI. The CDR3 has 14 amino acids. The CDR3 reads CASSWTDRNEKLLF. The CDR3 DNA follows: TGCGCCAGCAGTTGGACAGATCGGAATGAAAAACTGCTTTTT.

The chain recombines TRBV27 with TRBJ2-3; D possibly corresponds to TRBD2 (5 bases). V dropped 3 bases and J dropped 2 bases, with 15 bases sitting between them. CDR1 and CDR2 (germline): MNHEY, SMNVEV (reference sequence). The CDR3 loop spans 16 amino acids. CDR3 DNA sequence: TGTGCCAGCAGTTTCAAAACTAGTTTCTTCACAGATACGCAGTATTTT. Residues: CASSFKTSFFTDTQYF.

The rearrangement links TRBV19 to TRBJ1-1, with a weak D call TRBD1 (5 bases). CDR3 length: 12 amino acids. V was clipped by 5 bases and J by 5 bases, with 9 bases between them. Germline CDR1 and CDR2: LNHDA and SQIVND (reference sequence). DNA of the CDR3: TGTGCCAGTAGTGTCGGGACTACTGAAGCTTTCTTT. Protein product: CASSVGTTEAFF.

V is TRBV4-1 and J is TRBJ2-2, with TRBD2 as a possible D gene (6 bases). This CDR3 contains 16 residues. The V gene lost 3 bases and the J gene lost 7 bases, with 18 bases spanning the gap. The germline CDR1 and CDR2 sequences are MGHRA and YSYEKL. The CDR3 bases are TGCGCCAGCAGCCAGAACCCGGGACTTAAGCGCGGGGAGCTGTTTTTT. It translates to CASSQNPGLKRGELFF.

CDR3: CSVEGTDYGYTF. CDR3 nucleotides: TGCAGCGTTGAAGGGACAGACTATGGCTACACCTTC. The chain links TRBV29-1 to TRBJ1-2; maybe TRBD1 (6 bases). Germline V gene data show CDR1 as SQVTM and CDR2 as ANQGSEA. Between the trimmed V and J ends, which lost 1 base and 3 bases, there was a span of 6 bases. CDR3 length: 12 amino acids.

The chain has TRBV7-8 and TRBJ1-2; no firm D call. CDR1 is SGHVS, CDR2 FQNEAQ, per germline. Trimming pared 1 base from V and 8 bases from J, leaving 14 bases between. This CDR3 has 14 amino acids. The DNA for the CDR3 is TGTGCCAGCAGCTTAGATAGGAGGCTATACGGCTACACCTTC. Protein: CASSLDRRLYGYTF.

The chain employs TRBV7-9 and TRBJ1-2; 9 bases fit TRBD1. The length of the CDR3 is 15 residues. V lost 3 bases and J lost 4; bases outside the gene matches: 6. CDR1 SEHNR and CDR2 FQNEAQ come from the germline V gene (reference sequence). In nucleotides, the CDR3 is TGTGCCAGCAGCTTGGGGGACAGGGCCCTCTATGGCTACACCTTC. Translating gives CASSLGDRALYGYTF.

The chain combines TRBV18 with TRBJ1-2; the match to TRBD1 covers 10 bases. Trimming removed 6 bases from V and 4 bases from J; junction bases left unmatched: 17. The CDR3 sequence is 18 residues long. The germline V gene encodes CDR1 KGHSH and CDR2 LQKENI. The CDR3 here is CASSSGTGAVIVGYGYTF. The CDR3 region has the DNA TGTGCCAGCTCGTCCGGGACAGGGGCTGTGATCGTGGGCTATGGCTACACCTTC.

The rearrangement uses TRBV19 and TRBJ1-3, with D hard to call. This CDR3 has 13 amino acids. Trimming took off 7 bases at V and 2 bases at J, with 9 bases between the two ends. From germline, CDR1 is LNHDA and CDR2 SQIVND (reference sequence). This CDR3 reads CASIKDTGNTIYF. CDR3 bases: TGTGCCAGTATCAAAGACACTGGAAACACCATATATTTT.

The J gene is TRBJ2-1, the V gene TRBV6-1; TRBD1 aligns across 7 bases. The J segment lost 0 bases and the V segment lost 6 bases, leaving 5 bases of the junction unmatched. CDR3 size: 15 residues. The germline CDR1 and CDR2 sequences are MNHNS and SASEGT. The DNA of the CDR3 is TGTGCCAGCAGCCCCGACAGGGACTCCTACAATGAGCAGTTCTTC. Protein sequence: CASSPDRDSYNEQFF.

The rearrangement uses TRBV12-5 and TRBJ1-5; 7 bases are a match to TRBD1. The germline gives CDR1 LGHNT, CDR2 FRNRAP. CDR3 length equals 15 residues. The ends lost 7 bases at V and 5 bases at J; junction bases unmatched: 11. CDR3 residues: CASASRGWSDQPQHF. In nucleotides, the CDR3 is TGTGCTAGTGCTTCCAGGGGGTGGTCGGATCAGCCCCAGCATTTT.

The V call is TRBV19, the J call TRBJ1-1; D unresolved. This CDR3 region has 14 residues. Germline-derived CDR1 and CDR2 are LNHDA and SQIVND (reference sequence). V lost 7 bases and J 3 bases, leaving 15 bases between the germline ends. The CDR3 reads CASKYQERDTEAFF. The CDR3 nucleotides are TGTGCCAGTAAGTACCAAGAAAGGGACACTGAAGCTTTCTTT.

The rearrangement uses TRBV27 and TRBJ2-7, with 9 bases that match TRBD2. V trimming: 4 bases; J trimming: 5 bases; junction bases outside the gene matches: 3. The CDR3 covers 13 residues. Germline loops: CDR1 MNHEY, CDR2 SMNVEV (reference sequence). The CDR3 loop reads CASSYIAGDEQYF. In DNA, the CDR3 is TGTGCCAGCAGTTATATAGCGGGGGACGAGCAGTACTTC.

The chain combines TRBV29-1 with TRBJ1-1; D unresolved. V lost 6 bases, J lost 4 bases, and 15 bases lay in between. The CDR3 loop spans 13 amino acids. Germline CDR1 reads SQVTM; CDR2 reads ANQGSEA. The CDR3 region is CSVLLTGGTEAFF. The CDR3 DNA is TGCAGCGTGTTACTGACCGGCGGCACTGAAGCTTTCTTT.

The chain couples TRBV7-9 to TRBJ2-7, with 9 nucleotides matching TRBD1. J gave up 5 bases and V 3 bases, and 5 bases lay outside the gene matches. This CDR3 contains 14 residues. Germline CDR1 SEHNR, CDR2 FQNEAQ (reference sequence). CDR3 sequence reads: CASSFSRDRDEQYF. DNA for the CDR3: TGTGCCAGCAGCTTCTCCCGGGACAGGGACGAGCAGTACTTC.

The chain employs TRBV18 and TRBJ2-3; D not resolved. The CDR3 consists of 14 residues. Germline assignment: CDR1 KGHSH and CDR2 LQKENI. V lost 3 bases and J 0 bases, leaving 7 bases between the germline ends. CDR3 region: CASSPVPSTDTQYF. The CDR3 region has the DNA TGTGCCAGCTCACCTGTTCCTAGCACAGATACGCAGTATTTT.

The chain employs TRBV11-2 and TRBJ2-3; 7 bases fit TRBD2. This CDR3 is built from 16 residues. Trimming removed 5 bases from V and 0 bases from J; junction bases left unmatched: 8. Germline V lookup: CDR1 SGHAT, CDR2 FQNNGV. The DNA for the CDR3 is TGTGCCAGCAGCCATTGGGGGACTAAAAGCACAGATACGCAGTATTTT. Protein: CASSHWGTKSTDTQYF.

In its sample, this clone was seen once. The V and J genes are TRBV5-6 and TRBJ1-3; no clear D. V lost 2 bases and J lost 4, with 10 bases in between. CDR3 length equals 14 residues. Germline CDR1 is SGHDT and CDR2 is YYEEEE. CDR3 loop: CASSLGPEGNTIYF. The DNA of the CDR3 is TGTGCCAGCAGCTTAGGACCAGAGGGAAACACCATATATTTT.

This clone was picked up one time. The chain combines TRBV4-1 with TRBJ1-4; perhaps TRBD1 as D (5 bases). Trimming took off 0 bases at V and 4 bases at J, with 12 bases between the two ends. CDR3 length equals 16 residues. Germline-derived CDR1 and CDR2 are MGHRA and YSYEKL. The CDR3 DNA reads TGCGCCAGCAGCCAAGATTACGGGACCGGTAATGAAAAACTGTTTTTT. Protein sequence: CASSQDYGTGNEKLFF.

The genes are TRBV9 and TRBJ1-1; 7 nucleotides agree with TRBD1. The CDR3 totals 14 residues. V gave up 2 bases and J gave up 1 base; unmatched junction bases: 2. Germline assignment: CDR1 SGDLS and CDR2 YYNGEE. As DNA, the CDR3 is TGTGCCAGCAGCGTCGACAGGGAGAACACTGAAGCTTTCTTT. Its translation is CASSVDRENTEAFF. Complete variable domain (other parts from reference TRBV9 and TRBJ1-1): DSGVTQTPKHLITATGQRVTLRCSPRSGDLSVYWYQQSLDQGLQFLIQYYNGEERAKGNILERFSAQQFPDLHSELNLSSLELGDSALYFCASSVDRENTEAFFGQGTRLTVV.